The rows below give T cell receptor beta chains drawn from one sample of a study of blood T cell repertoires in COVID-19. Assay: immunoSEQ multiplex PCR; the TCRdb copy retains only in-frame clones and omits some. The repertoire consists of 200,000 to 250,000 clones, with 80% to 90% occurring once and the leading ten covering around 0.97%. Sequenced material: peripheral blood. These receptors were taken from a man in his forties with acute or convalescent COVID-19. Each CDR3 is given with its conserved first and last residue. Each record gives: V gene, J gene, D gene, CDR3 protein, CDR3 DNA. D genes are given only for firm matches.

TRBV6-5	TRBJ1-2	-	CASSYSGSHYGYTF	TGTGCCAGCAGTTACAGCGGGTCCCACTATGGCTACACCTTC
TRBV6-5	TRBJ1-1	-	CASSYSDTGTEAFF	TGTGCCAGCAGTTACTCGGATACAGGGACTGAAGCTTTCTTT
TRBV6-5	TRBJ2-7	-	CASSYSGPRGYEQYF	TGTGCCAGCAGTTATTCGGGTCCCAGGGGTTACGAGCAGTACTTC
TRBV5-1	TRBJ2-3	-	CASSLGDKETDTQYF	TGCGCCAGCAGCTTAGGGGACAAGGAGACAGATACGCAGTATTTT
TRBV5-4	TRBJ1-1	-	CASSSGAGARAEAFF	TGTGCCAGCAGCTCTGGGGCGGGGGCGCGGGCTGAAGCTTTCTTT
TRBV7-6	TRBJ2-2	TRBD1	CASSLGPSGQGWSGELFF	TGTGCCAGCAGCTTAGGGCCATCTGGACAGGGTTGGTCCGGGGAGCTGTTTTTT
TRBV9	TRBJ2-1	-	CASSVETGSGEQFF	TGTGCCAGCAGCGTGGAAACAGGGTCCGGGGAGCAGTTCTTC
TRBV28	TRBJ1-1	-	CASTPPGGVLGTEAFF	TGTGCCAGCACACCCCCGGGGGGCGTATTGGGGACTGAAGCTTTCTTT
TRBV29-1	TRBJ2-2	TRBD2	CSVGRAGELFF	TGCAGCGTGGGGAGGGCCGGGGAGCTGTTTTTT
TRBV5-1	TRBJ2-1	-	CASSPGGSNNEQFF	TGCGCCAGCAGCCCAGGGGGGTCAAACAATGAGCAGTTCTTC
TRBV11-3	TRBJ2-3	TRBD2	CASSSRSGGADTQYF	TGTGCCAGCAGCTCCCGGAGCGGGGGCGCAGATACGCAGTATTTT
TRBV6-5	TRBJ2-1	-	CASSRLVYNEQFF	TGTGCCAGCAGCCGGCTAGTCTACAATGAGCAGTTCTTC
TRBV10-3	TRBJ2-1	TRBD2	CAISEPSGGYDEQFF	TGTGCCATCAGTGAGCCTAGCGGGGGGTACGATGAGCAGTTCTTC
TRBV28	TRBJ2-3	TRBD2	CASSAPLAGATDTQYF	TGTGCCAGCAGTGCCCCACTAGCGGGAGCTACAGATACGCAGTATTTT
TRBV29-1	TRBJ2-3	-	CSGESRDTQYF	TGCAGCGGGGAGAGTAGAGATACGCAGTATTTT
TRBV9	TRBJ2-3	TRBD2	CASSPRGASGGTDTQYF	TGTGCCAGCAGCCCCAGGGGGGCTAGCGGGGGCACAGATACGCAGTATTTT
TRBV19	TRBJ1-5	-	CASSGTNNQPQHF	TGTGCCAGCTCCGGGACAAATAATCAGCCCCAGCATTTT
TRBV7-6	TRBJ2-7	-	CASSLGDFYEQYF	TGTGCCAGCAGCTTAGGCGATTTCTACGAGCAGTACTTC